This T cell receptor (beta chain) was observed in a study of lymphopenia after photon versus proton radiotherapy. CDR3 length: 13 residues. Germline lookup yields CDR1 MNHEY and CDR2 SMNVEV (reference sequence). Trimming removed 4 bases at V and 3 bases at J, with 10 bases between. Study-level results: Under photons, naive T cells and diversity fell while effector/memory populations rose. Larger post-nadir TCR diversity loss correlated inversely with survival in deceased patients. After the lymphocyte nadir, photon-treated repertoires showed oligoclonal expansion, especially of CD8+ Temra cells. Authors raise, but do not show, better survival with proton therapy.

This clone was seen once. Its antigen is not known. The data were produced by immunoSEQ multiplex PCR, yet TCRdb's version contains in-frame clones alone and is incomplete. In the table there are 150,000 to 200,000 clones, 88% of which are singletons. This clonotype was sampled from a man aged 45-65 years with gastric cancer. The chain couples TRBV27 to TRBJ2-7; D is uncertain. Here the sequenced sample was peripheral blood, taken from a patient treated with photon-based radiotherapy. CDR3 loop: CASSSAAGYEQYF. The CDR3 DNA reads TGTGCCAGCAGTTCCGCCGCTGGCTACGAGCAGTACTTC.